This TCR beta chain was retrieved from a study of T cell responses to AZD1222 COVID-19 vaccine. Regarding the study as a whole: Only a handful of people who got AZD1222 tested seropositive at baseline. Only after the peak T cell response were repertoires sampled. CD4 TCRs associated with vaccination spanned spike, dominating at 160-218 and 743-854.

Profiling relied on immunoSEQ multiplex PCR, and the TCRdb table lists in-frame clones only, not all of them. The table records some 95,000 clones, approximately 90% of them present only once. About this clone itself: Its specificity is not known.

V dropped 6 bases and J dropped 8 bases, with 19 bases sitting between them. This CDR3 is built from 13 residues. In germline, CDR1 is DFQATT, CDR2 SNEGSKA (reference sequence). The chain uses TRBV20-1 and TRBJ1-2; D perhaps matches TRBD1 (6 bases). The starting material was peripheral blood, obtained 28 days after the second AZD1222 dose. This sequence was found in an adult who received the AZD1222 COVID-19 vaccine. The DNA of the CDR3 is TGCAGTGCGAGTCTAACAGGGCAGGGGGGCTACACCTTC. Translating gives CSASLTGQGGYTF.